This T cell receptor (beta chain) was retrieved from a study of T cells in Graves' hyperthyroidism and ophthalmopathy (dated by TCRdb to about 2019). General notes on the study: Peripheral blood was collected at initial diagnosis, before any treatment. For training and testing, the 100 or so patients in the discovery cohort were randomly divided in a 7:3 ratio. The study also compared thyroid tissue and blood T-cell repertoires from a handful of Graves' hyperthyroidism patients. Prospective prediction of ophthalmopathy was tested in an independent validation cohort of fewer than 20 hyperthyroidism patients and around 16 patients who later progressed to ophthalmopathy. The paper describes TCR Vbeta CDR3 sequencing of around 140 peripheral blood samples, made up of about 40 ophthalmopathy patients, 70 to 80 hyperthyroidism patients and 17 progressor patients. Once sampling was done, hyperthyroidism patients were given methimazole at a starting dose of 30 mg daily, whereas ophthalmopathy patients were given high-dose intravenous methylprednisolone. A discovery cohort of about 95 patients, 43 with Graves' ophthalmopathy and approximately 57 with stable Graves' hyperthyroidism, was used to find distinguishing TCR V-J signatures. General findings and caveats noted by the study authors: A 13 V-J signature model separated ophthalmopathy from stable hyperthyroidism, with about 88% sensitivity and approximately 81% specificity in cross-validation and 80%/75% in testing. In validation, the model predicted progression to ophthalmopathy a median of roughly 6.5 months before onset, with roughly 70% sensitivity and roughly 79% specificity. Sample size was not statistically predetermined, and blinding of investigators to group allocation was not performed. Most expanded thyroid clonotypes (frequency above 0.001) were also detected in blood, a finding suggesting that blood repertoires may reflect thyroid immune responses.

Amplification of TCR beta CDR3 regions was carried out from RNA transcripts. The first round of RT-PCR for the TCR CDR3 was performed with the HTBI primer set and the Qiagen OneStep RT-PCR kit. A second multiplex PCR round built the libraries, followed by size selection and purification. Libraries were sequenced paired-end with 100 bp reads on an Illumina HiSeq2000. The original methods were these. SOAPnuke was used to process the raw data, removing reads that contained adapters or uncalled bases, had a mean Phred below 15, or lacked an exact match to the constant primer or identifier. COPE v1.2.5 was used to merge the high-quality paired reads, and each unique nucleotide sequence was defined as a clonotype. Clonotypes were aligned to IMGT TRBV, TRBD and TRBJ reference segments using MiTCR v1.1. Only V-J combinations with frequency above 0.0001, covering approximately 99% of repertoires, were analysed. The TCS score was defined as F50 (clonal expansion) divided by E x V (chaos), with BLOSUM62-based TCRdist calculated between CDR3 peptides within each V-J. Welch's t-statistics and random forest reduced 514 V-J features to roughly 13, which were used in a naive Bayes classifier (R e1071). Starting from the raw public reads, TCRdb applied fastp trimming at Q25, assembled clones with MiXCR and retained in-frame beta chains. Rows are combined by CDR3 protein, so each entry shows the most common genes and DNA. The V and J calls here are based on TCRdb, not the publication. Within this sample are hundreds of thousands of distinct CDR3 sequences, with over 12% of them counted one time only. The ten largest account for around 30% of the sample.

The germline V gene provides CDR1 LGHNT and CDR2 FRNRAP. The V end loses 3 bases and the J end loses 5 bases, and a stretch of 8 bases separates them. The CDR3, cysteine through phenylalanine, is 12 amino acids long. The retained sequence is limited to the CDR3, 36 bases, with the frame set at the first base. As concerns this clonotype: The clone's antigen remains unknown. Nothing much larger sits one base from this clone, and base qualities are not available.

Ophthalmopathy patients had moderately to severely active disease, with a Clinical Activity Score of 3 or more, a NOSPECS grade of 4 or more, and a disease duration of less than 3 months. Patients with uncontrolled infections, other autoimmune diseases, pregnancy or lactation were excluded. Diagnoses were established on the basis of clinical symptoms, serum thyroxine and TRAb, thyroid ultrasound, and orbital computed tomography. Ficoll-Paque density gradient centrifugation was used to isolate PBMCs from about 9.4 ml of fresh peripheral blood. Total RNA was extracted using Trizol reagent, and RNA quality was assessed on an Agilent 2100 Bioanalyzer.

In this chain, TRBV12-5 is recombined with TRBJ2-7, with an unclear D gene assignment. Material for sequencing was blood. This TCR was sampled from a man over 45 with Graves' ophthalmopathy. The nucleotides read TGTGCTAGTGGTTTTGGTGCCCACGAGCAGTACTTC. Translated, it reads CASGFGAHEQYF. The entire variable domain, with the stretches around the CDR3 drawn from the reference TRBV12-5 and TRBJ2-7 proteins, is DARVTQTPRHKVTEMGQEVTMRCQPILGHNTVFWYRQTMMQGLELLAYFRNRAPLDDSGMPKDRFSAEMPDATLATLKIQPSEPRDSAVYFCASGFGAHEQYFGPGTRLTVT.